This T cell receptor beta chain derives from a study of blood T cell repertoires in COVID-19. Looking at the study overall: COVID-19 samples, acute and convalescent, were from the United States, Italy and Spain. Nucleic acid was either cDNA or gDNA, and it came from T cells, B-cell-depleted T cells, or PBMCs.

Source study methods: Researchers report that nucleated cell counts were estimated from reference gene primer amplification. Using immunoSEQ multiplex PCR, the repertoire was profiled, and TCRdb retains in-frame clones only, with some absent. V and J calls and clone size come straight from that table; D and trimming were deduced from the DNA. This sample has about 100,000 clones, with less than 95% found just once. The TCR sequence derives from a man in his fifties with acute or convalescent COVID-19. The specimen was peripheral blood.

As DNA, the CDR3 is TGTGCTAGTGGTTTGGCCACAGGGGATGGGACCGGGGAGCTGTTTTTT. It encodes CASGLATGDGTGELFF. This chain connects TRBV12-5 to TRBJ2-2; 7 nucleotides match TRBD1. Trimming cost V 1 base and J 5 bases; bases outside gene matches: 7. The CDR3 covers 16 residues. Germline CDR1 and CDR2: LGHNT and FRNRAP.